This T cell receptor beta chain was identified in a study of blood T cell repertoires in COVID-19. Background on the study: From T cells, B-cell-depleted T cells, or PBMCs came the material, which was cDNA or gDNA.

Libraries were prepared by immunoSEQ multiplex PCR; TCRdb keeps only in-frame clonotypes and omits some of them. The profile shows 200,000 or so clones, about 90% of them singletons. The CDR3 consists of 17 residues. The receptor comes from a man in his forties with active or convalescent COVID-19. The sequencing sample was made of peripheral blood. The gene calls are TRBV12-2 and TRBJ2-6; the listed D gene, TRBD1, was not tested against the DNA. TRBV12-2 is flagged as a pseudogene. This CDR3 reads CASRLGALTSGANVLTF. Written as DNA, the CDR3 is TGTGCAAGTCGCTTAGGGGCCCTGACCTCTGGGGCCAACGTCCTGACTTTC.